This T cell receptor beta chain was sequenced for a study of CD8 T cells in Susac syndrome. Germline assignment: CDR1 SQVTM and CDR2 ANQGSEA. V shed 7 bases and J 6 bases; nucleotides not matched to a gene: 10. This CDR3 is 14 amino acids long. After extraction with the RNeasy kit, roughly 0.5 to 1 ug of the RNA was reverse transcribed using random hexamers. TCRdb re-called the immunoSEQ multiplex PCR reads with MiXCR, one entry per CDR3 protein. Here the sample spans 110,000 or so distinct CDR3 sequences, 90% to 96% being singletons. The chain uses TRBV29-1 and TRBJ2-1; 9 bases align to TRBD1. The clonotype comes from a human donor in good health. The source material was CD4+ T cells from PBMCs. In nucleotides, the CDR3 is TGCAGCGGGCACAGGGGGCGCAAATCCAATGAGCAGTTCTTC. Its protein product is CSGHRGRKSNEQFF.